The entry below gives a single T cell receptor beta chain sequence along with its context. Sequencing used immunoSEQ multiplex PCR; TCRdb keeps in-frame clones, though not all of them. The data show about 45,000 clones, about four fifths seen once. These data come from a study of blood T cell repertoires in COVID-19. The CDR3 runs to 13 residues. After removal of 4 bases from V and 5 bases from J, the junction contained 4 bases not matched to a gene. CDR1 is SGHTA and CDR2 is FQGNSA in the germline V gene. The chain has TRBV7-2 and TRBJ1-2; 7 bases map to TRBD1. The receptor's source is a human donor in a cohort sampled during active COVID-19. The specimen was peripheral blood. The CDR3 spells CASSSGGPYGYTF. The CDR3 DNA reads TGTGCCAGCAGCTCAGGGGGGCCGTATGGCTACACCTTC.